The 26 T cell receptor beta chains below were found in one sample sequenced in a study of cytomegalovirus exposure and HLA in healthy donors. The primer mix had 60 Vbeta and 13 Jbeta primers. Sequenced by immunoSEQ multiplex PCR; TCRdb stores in-frame clones only, minus some. The table records about 230,000 clones, 70% to 90% of them present only once. The sequenced sample was PBMCs. All receptors come from a girl between 2 and 10 years old in good health and CMV-seronegative.

The rearrangement links TRBV13 to TRBJ2-5; 8 bases map to TRBD1. V was pared by 5 bases and J by 5 bases, with 7 bases of the junction left unmatched. The CDR3 has 14 residues. The germline V gene has CDR1 PRHDT and CDR2 FYEKMQ (reference sequence). Here the CDR3 DNA reads TGTGCCAGCAGCCCCGGAGGGACAGGCGAGACCCAGTACTTC. Its protein is CASSPGGTGETQYF.

This chain links TRBV14 with TRBJ1-1; 8 nucleotides align to TRBD1. The CDR3 has 16 residues. Unmatched junction bases numbered 9, after V lost 4 bases and J lost 2 bases. The germline V gene has CDR1 SGHDN and CDR2 FVKESK. For the CDR3, the DNA is TGTGCCAGCAGCCCCCCAGGGGGCCTGCTCAACACTGAAGCTTTCTTT. It codes for CASSPPGGLLNTEAFF. The whole variable domain, remainder taken from reference TRBV14 and TRBJ1-1, is EAGVTQFPSHSVIEKGQTVTLRCDPISGHDNLYWYRRVMGKEIKFLLHFVKESKQDESGMPNNRFLAERTGGTYSTLKVQPAELEDSGVYFCASSPPGGLLNTEAFFGQGTRLTVV.

The genes are TRBV27 and TRBJ1-5; 8 bases fit TRBD1. CDR1 is MNHEY, CDR2 SMNVEV, per germline (reference sequence). The CDR3 spans 14 residues. V lost 4 bases to trimming and J lost 7 bases; unmatched junction nucleotides: 6. Here the CDR3 DNA reads TGTGCCAGCAGTTCAGGGGGCTTAAGACAGCCCCAGCATTTT. Residues: CASSSGGLRQPQHF.

The rearrangement uses TRBV29-1 and TRBJ2-1; perhaps TRBD2 as D (5 bases). V was shortened by 7 bases and J by 6 bases, with 16 bases between the two germline ends. Looked up from germline, CDR1 is SQVTM and CDR2 is ANQGSEA. This CDR3 has 13 amino acids. CDR3 region: CSARRRGTNEQFF. DNA of the CDR3: TGCAGCGCCCGGCGCCGGGGTACCAATGAGCAGTTCTTC.

This clone was seen a few times. The chain combines TRBV27 with TRBJ2-1, with D perhaps matching TRBD2 (6 bases). Germline V gives CDR1 MNHEY, CDR2 SMNVEV (reference sequence). This CDR3 comprises 14 residues. Trimming took off 4 bases at V and 7 bases at J, with 14 bases between the two ends. The CDR3 loop reads CASSSTGLRNEQFF. CDR3 DNA: TGTGCCAGCAGTTCCACGGGACTTCGGAATGAGCAGTTCTTC.

The rearrangement joins TRBV9 to TRBJ2-1; 9 positions match TRBD2. The V gene's germline CDR1 is SGDLS and CDR2 YYNGEE. CDR3 length: 15 amino acids. The junction had 8 bases not matched to a gene; V was cut back by 3 bases and J by 7 bases. The CDR3 sequence is CASSAPGTSINEQFF. The CDR3 bases are TGTGCCAGCAGCGCTCCCGGGACTAGCATAAATGAGCAGTTCTTC.

The CDR3 DNA reads as TGTGCCAGCTCACCACCGGGCCTCTCTGGAAACACCATATATTTT. Amino acids: CASSPPGLSGNTIYF. The chain couples TRBV18 to TRBJ1-3; the D is unclear. CDR3 length: 15 residues. V was pared by 0 bases and J by 0 bases, with 6 bases between. In germline, CDR1 is KGHSH, CDR2 LQKENI.

The chain couples TRBV5-1 to TRBJ2-3; no firm D call. The CDR3 runs to 12 residues. V lost 4 bases and J lost 6, with 9 bases in between. Germline V CDR1 and CDR2: SGHRS, YFSETQ. The CDR3 DNA reads as TGCGCCAGCAGCCCGACACATGATACGCAGTATTTT. Protein sequence: CASSPTHDTQYF.

This chain uses TRBV7-8 with TRBJ2-7; possible D gene TRBD2, 7 bases. Germline V gene sequence: CDR1 SGHVS, CDR2 FQNEAQ. The CDR3 length is 16 residues. The ends were cut back, 5 bases at V and 1 base at J, with 18 bases in the middle. The CDR3 nucleotides are TGTGCCAGCAGCCCGGGGCCTAGGGGGGGATCCTACGAGCAGTACTTC. Encoded protein: CASSPGPRGGSYEQYF.

This clone was seen once. The rearrangement links TRBV6-6 to TRBJ2-5; a weak D match, TRBD2 (5 bases). The ends were cut back, 0 bases at V and 5 bases at J, with 10 bases in the middle. The length of the CDR3 is 14 residues. From germline, CDR1 is MNHNY and CDR2 SVGAGI (reference sequence). CDR3 nucleotide sequence: TGTGCCAGCAGTTACTCCGGGAACCCGGAGACCCAGTACTTC. This sequence encodes CASSYSGNPETQYF.

The chain is built from TRBV27 and TRBJ2-5; TRBD2 agrees at 8 bases. The DNA end is more similar to TRBJ2-7, so the J call may be wrong. Germline CDR1 is MNHEY and CDR2 is SMNVEV (reference sequence). CDR3 length: 14 amino acids. The CDR3, as DNA: TGTGCCAGCAGTTTCACGGGACTAGGCTACGAGCAGTACTTC. It codes for CASSFTGLGYEQYF.

The CDR3 loop is CASSLRGPNTGELFF. The CDR3 region has the DNA TGCGCCAGCAGCTTGAGGGGCCCAAACACCGGGGAGCTGTTTTTT. The V and J genes are TRBV5-1 and TRBJ2-2; D is possibly TRBD1 (5 bases). Germline-derived CDR1 and CDR2 are SGHRS and YFSETQ. This CDR3 is built from 15 residues. The V end lost 1 base, the J end lost 2 bases, and 9 bases lay between the germline ends.

The genes are TRBV11-2 and TRBJ1-3; D gene unclear. In germline, CDR1 is SGHAT, CDR2 FQNNGV. The CDR3 extends over 13 amino acids. Trimming took 3 bases from V and 4 from J, leaving 7 bases between them. The CDR3 region has the DNA TGTGCCAGCAGCTTGAGTGCGGGAAACACCATATATTTT. Protein sequence: CASSLSAGNTIYF.

This sequence joins TRBV13 and TRBJ1-1; D not resolved. The CDR3 covers 12 residues. Germline CDR1 and CDR2: PRHDT and FYEKMQ (reference sequence). The V and J ends lost 5 bases and 3 bases respectively, with 7 bases between them. The CDR3 loop is CASSIRDTEAFF. The DNA of the CDR3 is TGTGCCAGCAGCATCCGGGACACTGAAGCTTTCTTT.

This clone was seen just once. This rearrangement joins TRBV4-1 to TRBJ2-3; D might be TRBD2 (5 bases). Trimming took 3 bases from V and 3 from J, leaving 19 bases between them. The CDR3 loop spans 17 amino acids. From germline, CDR1 is MGHRA and CDR2 YSYEKL. The CDR3 DNA follows: TGCGCCAGCAGCCAGCCAACGGCGGGTCCTAGGACAGATACGCAGTATTTT. The encoded protein is CASSQPTAGPRTDTQYF.

The chain links TRBV5-1 to TRBJ2-3; 7 positions agree with TRBD2. Germline V lookup: CDR1 SGHRS, CDR2 YFSETQ. V lost 3 bases to trimming and J lost 3 bases; unmatched junction nucleotides: 7. The CDR3 length is 15 residues. This chain's CDR3 is CASSSRGERTDTQYF. The CDR3 coding sequence is TGCGCCAGCAGCTCCCGGGGGGAGCGAACAGATACGCAGTATTTT. Supplemented by reference TRBV5-1 and TRBJ2-3, the full variable domain reads KAGVTQTPRYLIKTRGQQVTLSCSPISGHRSVSWYQQTPGQGLQFLFEYFSETQRNKGNFPGRFSGRQFSNSRSEMNVSTLELGDSALYLCASSSRGERTDTQYFGPGTRLTVL.

CDR3 region: CASSEHPPGGYTGELFF. CDR3 sequence (DNA): TGCGCCAGCAGTGAGCACCCCCCGGGGGGGTACACCGGGGAGCTGTTTTTT. This chain links TRBV10-1 with TRBJ2-2, with 8 bases matching TRBD2. Germline V lookup: CDR1 WNHNN, CDR2 SYGVQD (reference sequence). The junction had 8 bases not matched to a gene; V was cut back by 2 bases and J by 3 bases. The CDR3 length is 17 residues.

This clone was found once. The chain has TRBV4-1 and TRBJ1-2; 7 nucleotides match TRBD1. V was clipped by 0 bases and J by 10 bases; unmatched bases: 14. The germline CDR1 and CDR2 sequences are MGHRA and YSYEKL. The CDR3 covers 16 residues. The CDR3 region is CASSQEWATGWRTYTF. CDR3 coding DNA: TGCGCCAGCAGCCAAGAATGGGCGACAGGGTGGCGGACCTACACCTTC.

The chain recombines TRBV6-5 with TRBJ1-1; TRBD1 might be the D (5 bases). The V and J ends lost 0 bases and 2 bases respectively, with 10 bases between them. This CDR3 spans 15 amino acids. CDR1 MNHEY and CDR2 SVGAGI come from the germline V gene. The CDR3 DNA sequence: TGTGCCAGCAGTTACTCGGGACTTTTTAACACTGAAGCTTTCTTT. Translation gives CASSYSGLFNTEAFF.

The rearrangement uses TRBV5-8 and TRBJ2-5; D remains unclear. Trimming cost V 4 bases and J 8 bases, with 6 bases left between them. Germline CDR1 reads SGHTS; CDR2 reads YDEGEE. The CDR3 spans 10 residues. This CDR3 reads CASSLATQYF. Written as DNA, the CDR3 is TGTGCCAGCAGCCTGGCAACCCAGTACTTC. Combining the CDR3 with reference TRBV5-8 and TRBJ2-5 gives the whole variable domain EAGVTQSPTHLIKTRGQQATLRCSPISGHTSVYWYQQALGLGLQFLLWYDEGEERNRGNFPPRFSGRQFPNYSSELNVNALELEDSALYLCASSLATQYFGPGTRLLVL.

This clone occurred a few times. The chain carries TRBV6-5 and TRBJ2-7; D ambiguous. This CDR3 spans 11 amino acids. V shed 0 bases and J shed 7 bases, with 4 bases lying between them. CDR1 and CDR2 (germline): MNHEY, SVGAGI. The CDR3 protein is CASSYSQEQYF. CDR3 sequence (DNA): TGTGCCAGCAGTTACTCACAGGAGCAGTACTTC.

The chain is built from TRBV4-1 and TRBJ2-5; D not resolved. This CDR3 is 14 amino acids long. Germline CDR1 and CDR2: MGHRA and YSYEKL. V was shortened by 0 bases and J by 1 base, with 6 bases between the two germline ends. CDR3 nucleotide sequence: TGCGCCAGCAGCCAAGACCGCAGCCAAGAGACCCAGTACTTC. It encodes CASSQDRSQETQYF.

In this sample, this clone turned up once. This chain links TRBV6-5 with TRBJ2-7, with D possibly TRBD2 on 6 matching bases. Germline loops: CDR1 MNHEY, CDR2 SVGAGI. The V and J ends lost 1 base and 0 bases respectively, with 10 bases between them. The length of the CDR3 is 15 residues. DNA for the CDR3: TGTGCCAGCAGTTACTTCCGGGGAGGCTCCTACGAGCAGTACTTC. Translation: CASSYFRGGSYEQYF.

DNA of the CDR3: TGTGCCAGTAGTACAGGGGCTTACTATGGCTACACCTTC. Translated: CASSTGAYYGYTF. The chain couples TRBV19 to TRBJ1-2, with D possibly matching TRBD1 (6 bases). This CDR3 comprises 13 residues. The germline V gene has CDR1 LNHDA and CDR2 SQIVND (reference sequence). The V end was cut by 4 bases, the J end by 3 bases, with 9 bases between. The full variable domain, rest sourced from reference TRBV19 and TRBJ1-2, is DGGITQSPKYLFRKEGQNVTLSCEQNLNHDAMYWYRQDPGQGLRLIYYSQIVNDFQKGDIAEGYSVSREKKESFPLTVTSAQKNPTAFYLCASSTGAYYGYTFGSGTRLTVV.

The V call is TRBV4-1, the J call TRBJ2-7; 7 nucleotides match TRBD2. The J segment lost 1 base and the V segment lost 2 bases, leaving 5 bases of the junction unmatched. The CDR3 runs to 15 residues. Germline lookup yields CDR1 MGHRA and CDR2 YSYEKL. CDR3: CASSQRTSASYEQYF. Here the CDR3 DNA reads TGCGCCAGCAGCCAACGTACTAGCGCTTCCTACGAGCAGTACTTC.

The genes are TRBV27 and TRBJ2-7; D perhaps matches TRBD1 (6 bases). Germline V gives CDR1 MNHEY, CDR2 SMNVEV (reference sequence). Trimming took off 3 bases at V and 3 bases at J, with 12 bases between the two ends. CDR3 length equals 14 residues. CDR3 nucleotide sequence: TGTGCCAGCAGTTTCTCTCCAGGGGTCTACGAGCAGTACTTC. This encodes CASSFSPGVYEQYF.